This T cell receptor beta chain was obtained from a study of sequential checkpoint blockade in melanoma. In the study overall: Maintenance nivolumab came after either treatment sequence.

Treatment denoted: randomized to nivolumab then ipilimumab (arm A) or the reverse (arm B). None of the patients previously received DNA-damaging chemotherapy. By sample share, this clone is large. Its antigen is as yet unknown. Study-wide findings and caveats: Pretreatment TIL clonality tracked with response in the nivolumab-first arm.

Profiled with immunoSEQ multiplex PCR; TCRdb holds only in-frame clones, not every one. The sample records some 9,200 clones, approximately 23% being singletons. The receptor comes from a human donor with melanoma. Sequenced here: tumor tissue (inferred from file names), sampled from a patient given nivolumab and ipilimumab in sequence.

Here the CDR3 reads CASTVTSNTEAFF. CDR3 nucleotide sequence: TGTGCCAGTACTGTGACATCAAACACTGAAGCTTTCTTT. The rearrangement uses TRBV19 and TRBJ1-1; D is undetermined. The V and J ends lost 7 bases and 2 bases respectively, with 11 bases between them. Germline assignment: CDR1 LNHDA and CDR2 SQIVND (reference sequence). The CDR3 runs to 13 residues.